This T cell receptor beta chain was profiled in a study of shared clonotypes between healthy human individuals. A CD45RA-negative memory subset and a CD45RA+ naive subset were separated from the CD4+ cells. TCRdb keeps only in-frame clones here, not all; method: immunoSEQ multiplex PCR. The sample lists roughly 2.2 million clones; roughly 90% were seen once. Germline CDR1 reads SGHDT; CDR2 reads YYEEEE. CDR3 length: 14 amino acids. J lost 2 bases, V lost 3 bases, and 1 base had no gene match. The chain joins TRBV5-6 to TRBJ1-5; the match to TRBD1 covers 8 bases. The receptor's source is a man younger than 30 in good health. Some clones in this sample may be carry-over from other donors' samples. Sequenced sample: naive CD4+ T cells from PBMCs. Regarding subset: CD45RA+ positively selected. For the CDR3, the DNA is TGTGCCAGCAGCTCGGACAGGGGCAATCAGCCCCAGCATTTT. Encoded protein: CASSSDRGNQPQHF.